These 25 T cell receptor beta chains share one sample of origin, sequenced in a study of Tregs in tolerant kidney transplant recipients. Profiling relied on immunoSEQ multiplex PCR, and the TCRdb table lists in-frame clones only, not all of them. The sample includes under 400 clones, 40% to 50% of them seen just once. No antigen has been identified for these receptors. The sequenced material came from Tregs from blood cultured with allogeneic cells. The receptors shown here come from a human patient who received a combined kidney and bone marrow transplant. Certain T cells may be donor cells from the graft.

The chain joins TRBV9 to TRBJ2-4, with D perhaps TRBD1 (5 bases). Deletions cut 3 bases from V and 3 bases from J, with 19 bases between. The CDR3 is 17 amino acids. Germline lookup yields CDR1 SGDLS and CDR2 YYNGEE. CDR3: CASSALPGQVGKNIQYF. DNA for the CDR3: TGTGCCAGCAGCGCCTTGCCAGGGCAGGTCGGCAAAAACATTCAGTACTTC.

Sample share makes this clone large. J is TRBJ2-1 and V is TRBV28; no reliable D call. Per germline, CDR1 MDHEN and CDR2 SYDVKM. This CDR3 is 15 amino acids long. Trimming removed 2 bases at V and 2 bases at J, with 10 bases between. CDR3 sequence (DNA): TGTGCCAGCAGTTTAAAGGTGGAGACCTACAATGAGCAGTTCTTC. Translation gives CASSLKVETYNEQFF.

On this clone: It differs at one base from a far larger clone, so likely a read error. This chain uses TRBV5-5 with TRBJ1-1; D is uncertain. Germline V gene sequence: CDR1 SGHKS, CDR2 YYEKEE (reference sequence). The CDR3 covers 15 residues. As DNA, the CDR3 is TGTGCCAGCAGCTTAGATTTTACGTCGAACACTGAAGCTCTCTTT. The encoded protein is CASSLDFTSNTEALF.

The chain uses TRBV6-1 and TRBJ2-7; D unresolved. With 4 bases removed from V and 3 bases from J, the gap between germline ends came to 10 bases. The CDR3 is 13 amino acids. In germline, CDR1 is MNHNS, CDR2 SASEGT. In DNA, the CDR3 is TGTGCCAGCAGTGCCACACCGCTCTACGAGCAGTACTTC. Translation: CASSATPLYEQYF.

Concerning this clone: The likely explanation is a read error, given a far larger clone one base away. Other DNA sequences of this sample code for an identical CDR3. The gene calls are TRBV5-1 and TRBJ2-7; a possible D gene is TRBD1 (6 bases). Trimming pared 4 bases from V and 0 bases from J, leaving 20 bases between. This CDR3 comprises 17 residues. Germline lookup yields CDR1 SGHRS and CDR2 YFSETQ. CDR3 coding DNA: TGCGCCAGCAGCACCCCTACGACAGGAGAAAGCTCCTACGAGCAGTACTTC. Encoded protein: CASSTPTTGESSYEQYF.

This clone is classed as hyperexpanded. The chain joins TRBV28 to TRBJ2-2; the D gene is possibly TRBD2 (6 bases). V lost 5 bases and J 5 bases, leaving 21 bases between the germline ends. Per the germline V gene, CDR1 is MDHEN and CDR2 is SYDVKM. This CDR3 contains 17 residues. CDR3: CASSLWDLAVGTGELFF. The CDR3 DNA is TGTGCCAGCAGTCTTTGGGACTTAGCGGTTGGTACCGGGGAGCTGTTTTTT.

The V gene is TRBV1, the J gene TRBJ2-6. TRBV1 is labeled a pseudogene. There are 18 residues in the CDR3. CDR3 sequence: CTSRRQGLSQSRANVLTF. The CDR3 DNA is TGCACCAGCAGGCGTCAAGGTTTGTCACAAAGTCGGGCCAACGTCCTGACTTTC.

This clone was observed a handful of times. The chain links TRBV18 to TRBJ2-3, with TRBD1 identical over 10 bases. CDR3 size: 20 residues. The V segment lost 0 bases and the J segment 2 bases; nucleotides outside the gene matches: 14. CDR1 and CDR2 from the germline V gene are KGHSH and LQKENI. DNA for the CDR3: TGTGCCAGCTCACCACCCACGGACTTCGACAGGGGGCGAATCACAGATACGCAGTATTTT. This encodes CASSPPTDFDRGRITDTQYF.

The chain combines TRBV18 with TRBJ1-4; D is unresolved. The ends were cut back, 3 bases at V and 0 bases at J, with 5 bases in the middle. The CDR3 has 14 amino acids. Per germline, CDR1 KGHSH and CDR2 LQKENI. The CDR3 sequence: CASSPGATNEKLFF. In nucleotides, the CDR3 is TGTGCCAGCTCACCTGGAGCAACTAATGAAAAACTGTTTTTT. The full variable domain, its missing parts supplied by reference TRBV18 and TRBJ1-4, is NAGVMQNPRHLVRRRGQEARLRCSPMKGHSHVYWYRQLPEEGLKFMVYLQKENIIDESGMPKERFSAEFPKEGPSILRIQQVVRGDSAAYFCASSPGATNEKLFFGSGTQLSVL.

This chain links TRBV5-1 with TRBJ2-7; 11 positions match TRBD2. J gave up 5 bases and V 7 bases, and 8 bases lay outside the gene matches. The length of the CDR3 is 14 residues. Germline V gives CDR1 SGHRS, CDR2 YFSETQ. The CDR3 coding sequence is TGCGCCAGCCGCACTAGCGGGAGTGAGCACGAGCAGTACTTC. The encoded protein is CASRTSGSEHEQYF. The complete variable domain, with remaining parts taken from reference TRBV5-1 and TRBJ2-7, reads KAGVTQTPRYLIKTRGQQVTLSCSPISGHRSVSWYQQTPGQGLQFLFEYFSETQRNKGNFPGRFSGRQFSNSRSEMNVSTLELGDSALYLCASRTSGSEHEQYFGPGTRLTVT.

This clone was observed a handful of times. This rearrangement joins TRBV10-3 to TRBJ2-2; D tentatively fits TRBD1 or TRBD2 (6 bases each). Germline V lookup: CDR1 ENHRY, CDR2 SYGVKD. CDR3 length equals 15 residues. V shed 2 bases and J shed 5 bases, with 12 bases lying between them. CDR3 sequence (DNA): TGTGCCATCAGTGAGAGCAGGGGAGGAACCGGGGAGCTGTTTTTT. As protein: CAISESRGGTGELFF.

The chain employs TRBV10-1 and TRBJ1-3; tentative D call: TRBD1 (6 bases). The CDR3 is 18 amino acids. Looked up from germline, CDR1 is WNHNN and CDR2 is SYGVQD (reference sequence). The CDR3, as DNA: TGCGCAGCATCCCTCCTACCCGACAGGCACCCCTCTGGAAACACCATATATTTT. The encoded protein is CAASLLPDRHPSGNTIYF.

By sample fraction, this clone is large. The gene calls are TRBV19 and TRBJ2-2, with 8 positions matching TRBD1. The junction had 11 bases not matched to a gene; V was cut back by 2 bases and J by 0 bases. The length of the CDR3 is 19 residues. Germline CDR1 LNHDA, CDR2 SQIVND (reference sequence). In DNA, the CDR3 is TGTGCCAGTAGTATACTAACGGACAGGGTTGGTTCGAACACCGGGGAGCTGTTTTTT. The encoded protein is CASSILTDRVGSNTGELFF.

This clone ranks as hyperexpanded. This chain uses TRBV21-1 with TRBJ2-7; the table gives TRBD2 as D, unverified against the DNA. TRBV21-1 is termed a pseudogene. The CDR3 sequence is 15 residues long. As DNA, the CDR3 is TGTGCCAGCAGCAATTCGCGGGAGATTGGCTACGAGCAGTACTTC. It yields the protein CASSNSREIGYEQYF.

The chain couples TRBV18 to TRBJ1-6, with 7 bases identical to TRBD1. Germline assignment: CDR1 KGHSH and CDR2 LQKENI. The CDR3 loop spans 15 amino acids. V lost 3 bases to trimming and J lost 5 bases; unmatched junction nucleotides: 4. The CDR3 nucleotides read TGTGCCAGCTCACCCCCGGGACAGAATAATTCACCCCTCCACTTT. Its translation is CASSPPGQNNSPLHF.

Turning to this clone: This may be a read error: a much more frequent sequence differs by one nucleotide. Other DNA sequences in the same sample also yield this CDR3. The rearrangement joins TRBV4-1 to TRBJ2-5; TRBD1 agrees at 9 bases. The J segment lost 3 bases and the V segment lost 4 bases, leaving 9 bases of the junction unmatched. Germline CDR1 reads MGHRA; CDR2 reads YSYEKL. The CDR3 has 16 amino acids. Here the CDR3 reads CASSLGDRAEKETQYF. CDR3 DNA sequence: TGCGCCAGCAGCCTAGGGGACAGGGCCGAGAAAGAGACCCAGTACTTC.

In the case of this clone: This may stem from a read error, because a much larger clone lies one nucleotide away. The chain is built from TRBV7-3 and TRBJ2-2, with D possibly being TRBD2 (5 bases). The CDR3 length is 14 residues. Per the germline V gene, CDR1 is SGHTA and CDR2 is FQGTGA. V was shortened by 6 bases and J by 7 bases, with 15 bases between the two germline ends. The CDR3 loop is CASSLTGVGGELFF. Written as DNA, the CDR3 is TGTGCCAGCAGTCTGACCGGGGTTGGCGGGGAGCTGTTTTTT.

This sequence joins TRBV11-2 and TRBJ2-7; unclear D gene. Trimming shortened V by 5 bases and J by 3 bases, and 11 bases separated the two germline ends. The CDR3 consists of 13 residues. The germline gives CDR1 SGHAT, CDR2 FQNNGV. The CDR3 coding sequence is TGTGCCAGCAGCCCGGACCAAAACTACGAGCAGTACTTC. Its protein is CASSPDQNYEQYF.

This clone showed up just a few times. The genes are TRBV27 and TRBJ1-2; 10 bases map to TRBD1. V lost 5 bases and J lost 9; bases outside the gene matches: 12. In germline, CDR1 is MNHEY, CDR2 SMNVEV (reference sequence). The CDR3 is 15 amino acids. The CDR3 sequence: CASSPRRDRGGSYTF. In nucleotides, the CDR3 is TGTGCCAGCAGTCCCCGCCGGGACAGGGGAGGTAGCTACACCTTC.

The chain carries TRBV5-4 and TRBJ1-1; D gene ambiguous. The V gene's germline CDR1 is SGHNT and CDR2 YYREEE (reference sequence). V gave up 2 bases and J gave up 1 base, with 12 bases separating them. The CDR3 is made up of 15 amino acids. The DNA for the CDR3 is TGTGCCAGCAGCTTAGATTTTACGTCGAACACTGAAGCTTTCTTT. Encoded protein: CASSLDFTSNTEAFF. Together with reference TRBV5-4 and TRBJ1-1, the CDR3 gives the full variable domain: ETGVTQSPTHLIKTRGQQVTLRCSSQSGHNTVSWYQQALGQGPQFIFQYYREEENGRGNFPPRFSGLQFPNYSSELNVNALELDDSALYLCASSLDFTSNTEAFFGQGTRLTVV.

The chain uses TRBV10-3 and TRBJ2-7; either TRBD1 or TRBD2 may fit D (6 bases each). The CDR3 length is 15 residues. Between the trimmed V and J ends, which lost 10 bases and 0 bases, there was a span of 19 bases. Germline lookup yields CDR1 ENHRY and CDR2 SYGVKD. The CDR3 loop reads CATLGGRESSYEQYF. In DNA form, the CDR3 reads TGTGCCACCTTAGGGGGGAGAGAATCCTCCTACGAGCAGTACTTC.

V usage is TRBV29-1 and J usage is TRBJ2-5; D is ambiguous. The CDR3 totals 13 residues. Germline CDR1 reads SQVTM; CDR2 reads ANQGSEA. V lost 4 bases, J lost 0 bases, and 9 bases lay in between. In DNA form, the CDR3 reads TGCAGCGTTGTCCTTCAGTACCAAGAGACCCAGTACTTC. It yields the protein CSVVLQYQETQYF.

With regard to this clone: A far larger clone is only one base removed, so a read error is likely. This chain uses TRBV28 with TRBJ1-4; perhaps TRBD1 as D (6 bases). CDR1 and CDR2 (germline): MDHEN, SYDVKM. V shed 5 bases and J shed 0 bases, with 13 bases lying between them. The CDR3 extends over 16 amino acids. CDR3: CASSSPGVATNEKLFF. CDR3 nucleotides: TGTGCCAGCAGTAGCCCAGGGGTCGCAACTAATGAAAAACTGTTTTTT.

This rearrangement joins TRBV5-6 to TRBJ1-2; D not resolved. The CDR3 runs to 16 residues. V lost 7 bases, J lost 2 bases, and 21 bases lay in between. CDR1 and CDR2 (germline): SGHDT, YYEEEE. The CDR3 is CASRGGNSRKNYGYTF. CDR3 coding DNA: TGTGCCAGCCGCGGTGGCAATAGTCGAAAGAACTATGGCTACACCTTC.

The chain joins TRBV30 to TRBJ1-5, with 11 bases fitting TRBD1. CDR3 length equals 18 residues. From germline, CDR1 is GTSNPN and CDR2 SVGIG (reference sequence). Trimming at V came to 1 base and at J to 7 bases, leaving 15 bases not matched to a gene. This chain's CDR3 is CAWSAGQGGFLYIQPQHF. In DNA form, the CDR3 reads TGTGCCTGGAGTGCGGGACAGGGGGGCTTCTTATACATACAGCCCCAGCATTTT.